These 23 T cell receptor beta chains originate from one sample sequenced in a study of Ad26.COV2.S vaccination and SARS-CoV-2 variants. Profiling relied on immunoSEQ multiplex PCR, and the TCRdb table lists in-frame clones only, not all of them. The sample carries about 250,000 clones, 87% recorded once. Treatment denoted: roughly 20 received Ad26.COV2.S at low or high dose, single or two shots; about 5 received placebo; per-sample allocation not given. Sampling took place 63 days after the first vaccine or placebo injection. This specimen was peripheral blood, taken in a trial of Ad26.COV2.S vaccine versus placebo. The receptors come from a person aged 18-60 years who received the Ad26.COV2.S COVID-19 vaccine or a placebo.

The chain couples TRBV12-3 or TRBV12-4 to TRBJ2-2; D gene unclear. This CDR3 has 13 amino acids. V was pared by 2 bases and J by 5 bases, with 6 bases between. CDR3 residues: CASSLWGTGELFF. The DNA of the CDR3 is TGTGCCAGCAGTTTATGGGGAACCGGGGAGCTGTTTTTT.

This clone was observed a handful of times. The V call is TRBV7-2, the J call TRBJ1-5, with D uncertain. CDR1 is SGHTA, CDR2 FQGNSA, per germline. Trimming removed 0 bases from V and 9 bases from J, with 12 bases in between. This CDR3 spans 14 amino acids. In nucleotides, the CDR3 is TGTGCCAGCAGCTTAGCGGAGGGTCCGAGGCCCCAGCATTTT. Translated, it gives CASSLAEGPRPQHF.

The genes are TRBV2 and TRBJ2-2; TRBD2 matches 9 bases. Germline V gives CDR1 SNHLY, CDR2 FYNNEI. The length of the CDR3 is 15 residues. Germline trimming cut 2 bases from V and 7 bases from J; bases unmatched to any gene: 5. The CDR3 DNA reads as TGTGCCAGCAGTGAACTAGCGGGGCTAGGCGGGGAGCTGTTTTTT. It specifies CASSELAGLGGELFF.

V is TRBV6-4 and J is TRBJ2-1; 7 nucleotides line up with TRBD2. Germline V gives CDR1 MRHNA, CDR2 SNTAGT. The CDR3 contains 16 residues. Trimming removed 0 bases from V and 6 bases from J; junction bases left unmatched: 8. The CDR3 DNA reads TGTGCCAGCAGTGACTCCCCCGGTAGCGGGTCCAATGAGCAGTTCTTC. This gives the protein CASSDSPGSGSNEQFF.

The chain carries TRBV6-2 or TRBV6-3 and TRBJ1-2, with 8 bases that match TRBD1. J lost 0 bases, V lost 5 bases, and 5 bases had no gene match. This CDR3 region has 15 residues. Germline CDR1 MNHEY, CDR2 SVGEGT. This CDR3 reads CASSPQTGANYGYTF. The CDR3 region has the DNA TGTGCCAGCAGTCCCCAGACAGGGGCTAACTATGGCTACACCTTC.

The chain employs TRBV29-1 and TRBJ2-3, with 7 positions matching TRBD2. V shed 7 bases and J 0 bases; nucleotides not matched to a gene: 1. The germline CDR1 and CDR2 sequences are SQVTM and ANQGSEA. The CDR3 extends over 12 amino acids. The CDR3 sequence: CSGGGSTDTQYF. The CDR3 coding sequence is TGCAGCGGGGGGGGTAGCACAGATACGCAGTATTTT.

This clone turned up a few times. The J gene is TRBJ1-1, the V gene TRBV27; 8 bases are shared with TRBD1. The CDR3 length is 14 residues. Trimming removed 0 bases from V and 5 bases from J; junction bases left unmatched: 2. The germline CDR1 and CDR2 sequences are MNHEY and SMNVEV (reference sequence). DNA of the CDR3: TGTGCCAGCAGTTTATCCCAGGGGGCAACTGAAGCTTTCTTT. Translating it yields CASSLSQGATEAFF.

The sample holds one count of this clone. The chain uses TRBV19 and TRBJ1-1, with TRBD1 identical over 7 bases. The CDR3 extends over 16 amino acids. V trimming: 3 bases; J trimming: 0 bases; junction bases outside the gene matches: 7. Germline loops: CDR1 LNHDA, CDR2 SQIVND (reference sequence). The CDR3 spells CASSIRQGVVNTEAFF. The CDR3, as DNA: TGTGCCAGTAGTATCCGTCAGGGGGTAGTGAACACTGAAGCTTTCTTT.

The chain links TRBV5-1 to TRBJ1-4; TRBD1 matches at 8 bases. Germline V CDR1 and CDR2: SGHRS, YFSETQ. CDR3 size: 16 residues. The ends lost 1 base at V and 8 bases at J; junction bases unmatched: 10. The CDR3 DNA reads as TGCGCCAGCAGCTTGCGGTTGACAGGGGATAGGGAAAAACTGTTTTTT. It specifies CASSLRLTGDREKLFF.

V gene TRBV10-3 combines with J gene TRBJ2-7; 11 bases align to TRBD2. Germline V CDR1 and CDR2: ENHRY, SYGVKD. Trimming took 6 bases from V and 4 from J; bases not matched to a gene: 8. The CDR3 is 15 residues long. CDR3 sequence: CAIRLTSGGRYEQYF. The CDR3 DNA sequence: TGTGCCATCAGGCTTACTAGCGGGGGACGTTACGAGCAGTACTTC.

V and J are TRBV7-8 and TRBJ1-2, with D possibly TRBD1 on 6 matching bases. The CDR3 spans 18 residues. Per germline, CDR1 SGHVS and CDR2 FQNEAQ. The germline V and J ends were trimmed by 1 base and 0 bases, with 18 bases remaining between them. CDR3 coding DNA: TGTGCCAGCAGCTTAGATCTCTGGTTTGGGACACCTAACTATGGCTACACCTTC. It translates to CASSLDLWFGTPNYGYTF.

The chain employs TRBV29-1 and TRBJ1-2; TRBD1 is a possible D gene (5 bases). The CDR3 spans 12 residues. Germline V gives CDR1 SQVTM, CDR2 ANQGSEA. V lost 7 bases and J lost 3, with 12 bases in between. The CDR3 nucleotides read TGCAGCGGGAGTATACAGGACTATGGCTACACCTTC. It translates to CSGSIQDYGYTF.

The J gene is TRBJ2-3, the V gene TRBV7-2; D is unresolved. V was shortened by 5 bases and J by 5 bases, with 11 bases between the two germline ends. CDR1 and CDR2 from the germline V gene are SGHTA and FQGNSA. The CDR3 is made up of 13 amino acids. The CDR3 region is CASSRDRGDTQYF. CDR3 DNA sequence: TGTGCCAGCAGCAGGGATCGAGGAGATACGCAGTATTTT.

The chain combines TRBV5-1 with TRBJ1-2; D gene uncertain. The CDR3 is 13 residues long. CDR1 is SGHRS and CDR2 is YFSETQ in the germline V gene. V lost 0 bases and J 1 base, leaving 4 bases between the germline ends. The CDR3 protein is CASSLDINYGYTF. Here the CDR3 DNA reads TGCGCCAGCAGCTTGGACATTAACTATGGCTACACCTTC.

The chain links TRBV30 to TRBJ1-2; TRBD1 is a possible D gene (5 bases). V was shortened by 5 bases and J by 5 bases, with 9 bases between the two germline ends. The CDR3 is 11 amino acids. CDR1 and CDR2 (germline): GTSNPN, SVGIG (reference sequence). The CDR3 spells CAWGGGYGYTF. CDR3 in DNA: TGTGCCTGGGGGGGTGGGTATGGCTACACCTTC.

This chain uses TRBV29-1 with TRBJ2-1; 14 bases align to TRBD2. The CDR3 extends over 19 amino acids. V lost 2 bases, J lost 0 bases, and 9 bases stayed unmatched. From germline, CDR1 is SQVTM and CDR2 ANQGSEA. The CDR3 sequence: CSVESWGGTSGSSYNEQFF. The CDR3 DNA reads as TGCAGCGTTGAATCATGGGGGGGGACTAGCGGGAGCTCCTACAATGAGCAGTTCTTC.

The chain recombines TRBV30 with TRBJ1-6; 8 bases are shared with TRBD1. CDR3 length equals 13 residues. Germline CDR1 reads GTSNPN; CDR2 reads SVGIG (reference sequence). With 1 base clipped from V and 10 bases from J, the junction kept 3 bases outside the gene matches. This chain's CDR3 is CAWSEQGDSPLHF. CDR3 DNA: TGTGCCTGGAGTGAACAGGGGGACTCACCCCTCCACTTT.

This clone was detected only a few times. This chain uses TRBV5-8 with TRBJ1-5; D remains unclear. V dropped 4 bases and J dropped 2 bases, with 13 bases sitting between them. CDR3 length: 15 amino acids. The germline gives CDR1 SGHTS, CDR2 YDEGEE. The CDR3: CASSDGLVRNQPQHF. The CDR3, as DNA: TGTGCCAGCAGCGATGGACTGGTTCGCAATCAGCCCCAGCATTTT.

V gene TRBV7-7 combines with J gene TRBJ2-1; D might be TRBD2 (5 bases). V lost 5 bases and J lost 7, with 18 bases in between. This CDR3 is 15 amino acids long. Germline CDR1 SSHAT, CDR2 FNYEAQ (reference sequence). The CDR3 sequence is CASSRRTGSGNEQFF. CDR3 nucleotides: TGTGCCAGCAGCCGGCGGACTGGGAGTGGGAATGAGCAGTTCTTC.

The V gene is TRBV4-1, the J gene TRBJ1-2; no clear D gene. V was pared by 0 bases and J by 2 bases, with 7 bases between. The CDR3 spans 14 residues. In germline, CDR1 is MGHRA, CDR2 YSYEKL. CDR3 DNA sequence: TGCGCCAGCAGCCAAGATAGGATCAACTATGGCTACACCTTC. Translated: CASSQDRINYGYTF.

This clone was observed a few times. The genes are TRBV7-3 and TRBJ2-3; D is tentatively TRBD1 or TRBD2 (7 bases each). Trimming removed 3 bases from V and 0 bases from J, with 19 bases in between. Germline V gives CDR1 SGHTA, CDR2 FQGTGA. The CDR3 has 18 amino acids. The CDR3 spells CASSLGNQGGLSTDTQYF. CDR3 nucleotides: TGTGCCAGCAGCTTGGGAAACCAGGGGGGGCTTAGCACAGATACGCAGTATTTT.

This chain uses TRBV3-1 (or the pseudogene TRBV3-2) with TRBJ1-1; D may be TRBD1 (6 bases). The germline V gene encodes CDR1 LGHDT and CDR2 YNNKEL (reference sequence). Trimming took off 1 base at V and 1 base at J, with 22 bases between the two ends. The CDR3 extends over 19 amino acids. CDR3 in amino acids: CASSQAGGSGGGGNTEAFF. Written as DNA, the CDR3 is TGTGCCAGCAGCCAAGCGGGTGGTTCGGGGGGCGGAGGGAACACTGAAGCTTTCTTT.

The rearrangement uses TRBV6-1 and TRBJ2-1; 7 nucleotides line up with TRBD2. Germline V gives CDR1 MNHNS, CDR2 SASEGT. This CDR3 spans 15 amino acids. J gave up 4 bases and V 3 bases, and 6 bases lay outside the gene matches. The CDR3 sequence is CASSEELAAYNEQFF. The CDR3 nucleotides read TGTGCCAGCAGTGAGGAGCTAGCGGCGTACAATGAGCAGTTCTTC.